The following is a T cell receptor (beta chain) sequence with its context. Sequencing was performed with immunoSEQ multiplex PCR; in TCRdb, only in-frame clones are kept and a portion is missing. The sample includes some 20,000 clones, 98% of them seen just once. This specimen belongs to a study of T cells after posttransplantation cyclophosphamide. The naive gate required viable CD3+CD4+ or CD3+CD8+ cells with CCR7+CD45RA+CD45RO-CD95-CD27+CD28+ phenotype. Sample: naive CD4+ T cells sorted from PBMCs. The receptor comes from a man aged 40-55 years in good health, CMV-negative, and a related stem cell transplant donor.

CDR3 nucleotide sequence: TGTGCCAGCAGTTTGGGACAGGGCCCCTACGAGCAGTACTTC. Its protein product is CASSLGQGPYEQYF. The rearrangement links TRBV2 to TRBJ2-7, with 9 bases lining up with TRBD1. This CDR3 has 14 amino acids. Germline V gene sequence: CDR1 SNHLY, CDR2 FYNNEI. The ends lost 5 bases at V and 2 bases at J; junction bases unmatched: 4.